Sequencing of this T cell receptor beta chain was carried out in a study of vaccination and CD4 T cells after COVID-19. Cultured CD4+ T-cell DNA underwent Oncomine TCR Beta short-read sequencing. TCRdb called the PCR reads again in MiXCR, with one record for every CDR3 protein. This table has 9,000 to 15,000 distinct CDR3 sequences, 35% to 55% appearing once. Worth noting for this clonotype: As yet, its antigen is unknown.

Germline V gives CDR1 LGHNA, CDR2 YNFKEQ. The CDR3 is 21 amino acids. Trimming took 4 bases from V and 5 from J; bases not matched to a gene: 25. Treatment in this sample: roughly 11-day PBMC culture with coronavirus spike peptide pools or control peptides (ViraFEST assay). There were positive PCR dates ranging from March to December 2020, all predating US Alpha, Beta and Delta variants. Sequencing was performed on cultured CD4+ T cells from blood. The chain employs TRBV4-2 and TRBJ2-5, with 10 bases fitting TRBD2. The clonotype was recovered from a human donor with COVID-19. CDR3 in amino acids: CASSPGIGTSESISIIETQYF. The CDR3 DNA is TGTGCCAGCAGCCCGGGTATTGGGACTAGCGAATCAATCAGTATCATTGAGACCCAGTACTTC.